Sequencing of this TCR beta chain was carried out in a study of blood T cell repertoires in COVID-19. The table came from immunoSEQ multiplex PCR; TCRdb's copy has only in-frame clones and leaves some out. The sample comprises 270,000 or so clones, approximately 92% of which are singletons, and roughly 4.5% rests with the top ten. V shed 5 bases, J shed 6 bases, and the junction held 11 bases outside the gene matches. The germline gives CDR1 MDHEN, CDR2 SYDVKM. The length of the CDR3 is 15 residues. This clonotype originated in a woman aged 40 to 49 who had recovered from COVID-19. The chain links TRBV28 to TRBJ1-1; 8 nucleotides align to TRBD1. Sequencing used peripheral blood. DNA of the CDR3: TGTGCCAGCAGTCCCGGACAGGGAGGTTTCGCTGAAGCTTTCTTT. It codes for CASSPGQGGFAEAFF.